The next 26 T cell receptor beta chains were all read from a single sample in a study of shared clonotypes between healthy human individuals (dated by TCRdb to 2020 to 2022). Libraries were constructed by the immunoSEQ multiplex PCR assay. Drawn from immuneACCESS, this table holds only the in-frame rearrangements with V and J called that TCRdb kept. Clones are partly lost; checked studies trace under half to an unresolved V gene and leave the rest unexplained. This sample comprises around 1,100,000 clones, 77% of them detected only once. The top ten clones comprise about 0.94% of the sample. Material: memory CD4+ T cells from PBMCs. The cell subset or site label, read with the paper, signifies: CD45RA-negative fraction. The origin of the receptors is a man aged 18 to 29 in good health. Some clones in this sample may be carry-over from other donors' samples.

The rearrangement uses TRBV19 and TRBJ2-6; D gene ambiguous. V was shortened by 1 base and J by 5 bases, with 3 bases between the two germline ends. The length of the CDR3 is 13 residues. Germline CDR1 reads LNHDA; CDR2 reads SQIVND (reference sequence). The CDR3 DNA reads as TGTGCCAGTAGTATAGCAAGGGCCAACGTCCTGACTTTC. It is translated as CASSIARANVLTF.

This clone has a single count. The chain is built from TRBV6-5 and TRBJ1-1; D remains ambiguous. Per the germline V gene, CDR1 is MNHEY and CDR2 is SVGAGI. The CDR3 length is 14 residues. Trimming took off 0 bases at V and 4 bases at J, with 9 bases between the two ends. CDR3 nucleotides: TGTGCCAGCAGTTACTCGTCCTCAGCCACTGAAGCTTTCTTT. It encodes CASSYSSSATEAFF.

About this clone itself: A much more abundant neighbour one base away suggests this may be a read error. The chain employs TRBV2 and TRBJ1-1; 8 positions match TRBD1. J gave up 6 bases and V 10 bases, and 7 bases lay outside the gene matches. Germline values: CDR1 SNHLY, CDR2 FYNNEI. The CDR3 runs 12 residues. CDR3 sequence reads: CATRQGLSEAFF. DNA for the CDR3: TGTGCCACCCGACAGGGGTTGTCTGAAGCTTTCTTT.

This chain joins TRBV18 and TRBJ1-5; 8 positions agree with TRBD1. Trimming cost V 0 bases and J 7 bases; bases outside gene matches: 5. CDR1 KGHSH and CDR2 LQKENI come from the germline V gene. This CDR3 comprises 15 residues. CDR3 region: CASSPPGTGRQPQHF. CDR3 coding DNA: TGTGCCAGCTCACCACCGGGGACAGGAAGGCAGCCCCAGCATTTT.

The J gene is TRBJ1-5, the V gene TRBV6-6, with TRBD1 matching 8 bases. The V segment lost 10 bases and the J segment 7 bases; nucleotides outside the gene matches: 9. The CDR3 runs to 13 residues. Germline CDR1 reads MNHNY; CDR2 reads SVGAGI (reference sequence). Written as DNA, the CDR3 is TGTGCCACCGCTATGACAGGGGCCCAGCCCCAGCATTTT. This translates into CATAMTGAQPQHF.

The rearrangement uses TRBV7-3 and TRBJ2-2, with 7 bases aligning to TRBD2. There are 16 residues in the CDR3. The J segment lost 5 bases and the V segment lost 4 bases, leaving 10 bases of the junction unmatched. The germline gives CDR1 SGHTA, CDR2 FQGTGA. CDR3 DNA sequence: TGTGCCAGCAGCTCCTTGGGCGGGGGAAGGACCGGGGAGCTGTTTTTT. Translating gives CASSSLGGGRTGELFF. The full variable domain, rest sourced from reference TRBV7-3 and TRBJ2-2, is GAGVSQTPSNKVTEKGKYVELRCDPISGHTALYWYRQSLGQGPEFLIYFQGTGAADDSGLPNDRFFAVRPEGSVSTLKIQRTERGDSAVYLCASSSLGGGRTGELFFGEGSRLTVL.

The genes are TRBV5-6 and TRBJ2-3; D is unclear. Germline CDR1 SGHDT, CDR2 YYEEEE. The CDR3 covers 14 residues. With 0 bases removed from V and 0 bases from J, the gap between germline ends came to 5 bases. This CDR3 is CASSLGRSTDTQYF. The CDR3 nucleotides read TGTGCCAGCAGCTTGGGAAGGAGCACAGATACGCAGTATTTT.

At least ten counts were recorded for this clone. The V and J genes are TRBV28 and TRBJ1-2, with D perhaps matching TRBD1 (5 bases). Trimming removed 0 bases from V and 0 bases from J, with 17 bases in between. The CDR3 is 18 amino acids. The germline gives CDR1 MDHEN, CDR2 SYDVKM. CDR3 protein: CASSLWGRRGATNYGYTF. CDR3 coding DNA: TGTGCCAGCAGTTTATGGGGGAGACGGGGCGCGACTAACTATGGCTACACCTTC.

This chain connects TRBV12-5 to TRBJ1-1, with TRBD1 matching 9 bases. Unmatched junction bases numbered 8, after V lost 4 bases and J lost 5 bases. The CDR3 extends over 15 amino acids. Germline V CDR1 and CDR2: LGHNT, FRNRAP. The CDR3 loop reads CASGWTGQGKTEAFF. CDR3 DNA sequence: TGTGCTAGTGGTTGGACGGGACAGGGAAAGACTGAAGCTTTCTTT.

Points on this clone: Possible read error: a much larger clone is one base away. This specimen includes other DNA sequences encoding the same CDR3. This CDR3 is CAISKRDNTGELFF. The CDR3 DNA reads as TGCGCCATCAGCAAGCGGGACAACACCGGGGAGCTGTTTTTT. This sequence joins TRBV10-3 and TRBJ2-2; 7 bases are shared with TRBD2. CDR3 length: 14 residues. Germline assignment: CDR1 ENHRY and CDR2 SYGVKD.

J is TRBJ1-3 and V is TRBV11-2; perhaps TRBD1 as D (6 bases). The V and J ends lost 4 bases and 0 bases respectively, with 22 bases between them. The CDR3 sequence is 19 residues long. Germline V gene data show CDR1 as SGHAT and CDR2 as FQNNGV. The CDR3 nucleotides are TGTGCCAGCAGCTCGGGGTTCAGAGAACAGGGACCCTCTGGAAACACCATATATTTT. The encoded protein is CASSSGFREQGPSGNTIYF. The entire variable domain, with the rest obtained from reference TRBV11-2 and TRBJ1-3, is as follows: EAGVAQSPRYKIIEKRQSVAFWCNPISGHATLYWYQQILGQGPKLLIQFQNNGVVDDSQLPKDRFSAERLKGVDSTLKIQPAKLEDSAVYLCASSSGFREQGPSGNTIYFGEGSWLTVV.

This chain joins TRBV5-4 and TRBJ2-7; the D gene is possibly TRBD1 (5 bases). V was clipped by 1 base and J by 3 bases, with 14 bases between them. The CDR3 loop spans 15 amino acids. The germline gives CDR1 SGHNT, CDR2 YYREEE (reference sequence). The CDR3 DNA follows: TGTGCCAGCAGCTTGATGGGGCAGGGCTTCTACGAGCAGTACTTC. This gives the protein CASSLMGQGFYEQYF.

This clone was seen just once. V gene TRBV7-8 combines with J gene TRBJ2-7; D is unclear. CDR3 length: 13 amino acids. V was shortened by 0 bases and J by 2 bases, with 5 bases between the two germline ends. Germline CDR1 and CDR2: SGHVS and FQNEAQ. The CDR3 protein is CASSLALPYEQYF. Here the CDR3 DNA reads TGTGCCAGCAGCTTAGCCCTTCCCTACGAGCAGTACTTC.

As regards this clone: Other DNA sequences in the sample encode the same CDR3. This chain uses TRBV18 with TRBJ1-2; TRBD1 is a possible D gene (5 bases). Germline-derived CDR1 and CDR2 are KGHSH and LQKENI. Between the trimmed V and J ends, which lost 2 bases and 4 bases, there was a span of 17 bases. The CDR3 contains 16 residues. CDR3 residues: CASSPSGQGNSYGYTF. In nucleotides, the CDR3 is TGTGCCAGCTCACCATCAGGTCAGGGAAACTCCTATGGCTACACCTTC.

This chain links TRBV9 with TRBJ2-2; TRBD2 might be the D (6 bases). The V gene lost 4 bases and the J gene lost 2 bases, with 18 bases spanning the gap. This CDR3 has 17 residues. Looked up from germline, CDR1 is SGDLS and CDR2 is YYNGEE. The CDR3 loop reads CASSLRGGSGNTGELFF. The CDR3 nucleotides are TGTGCCAGCAGCCTTCGGGGCGGTAGCGGAAACACCGGGGAGCTGTTTTTT.

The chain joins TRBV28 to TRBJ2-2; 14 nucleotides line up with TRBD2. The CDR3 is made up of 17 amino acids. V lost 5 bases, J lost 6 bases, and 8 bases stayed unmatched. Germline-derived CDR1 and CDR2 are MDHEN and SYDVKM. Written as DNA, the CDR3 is TGTGCCAGCAGTCGCGGGACTAGCGGGAGACTCCCCGGGGAGCTGTTTTTT. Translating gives CASSRGTSGRLPGELFF. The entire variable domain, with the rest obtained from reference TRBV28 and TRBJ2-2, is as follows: DVKVTQSSRYLVKRTGEKVFLECVQDMDHENMFWYRQDPGLGLRLIYFSYDVKMKEKGDIPEGYSVSREKKERFSLILESASTNQTSMYLCASSRGTSGRLPGELFFGEGSRLTVL.

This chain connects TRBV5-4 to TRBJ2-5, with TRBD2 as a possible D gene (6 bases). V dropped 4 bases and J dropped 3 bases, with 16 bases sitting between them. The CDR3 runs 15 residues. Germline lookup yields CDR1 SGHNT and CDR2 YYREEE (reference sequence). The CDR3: CASSPQDWGEETQYF. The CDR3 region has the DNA TGTGCCAGCAGCCCCCAGGATTGGGGGGAAGAGACCCAGTACTTC. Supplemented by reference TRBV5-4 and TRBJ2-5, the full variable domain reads ETGVTQSPTHLIKTRGQQVTLRCSSQSGHNTVSWYQQALGQGPQFIFQYYREEENGRGNFPPRFSGLQFPNYSSELNVNALELDDSALYLCASSPQDWGEETQYFGPGTRLLVL.

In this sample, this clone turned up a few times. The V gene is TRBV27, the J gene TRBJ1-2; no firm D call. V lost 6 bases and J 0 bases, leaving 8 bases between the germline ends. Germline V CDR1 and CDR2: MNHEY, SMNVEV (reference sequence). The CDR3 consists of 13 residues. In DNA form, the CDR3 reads TGTGCCAGCAGGGCCTCAGCTAACTATGGCTACACCTTC. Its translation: CASRASANYGYTF.

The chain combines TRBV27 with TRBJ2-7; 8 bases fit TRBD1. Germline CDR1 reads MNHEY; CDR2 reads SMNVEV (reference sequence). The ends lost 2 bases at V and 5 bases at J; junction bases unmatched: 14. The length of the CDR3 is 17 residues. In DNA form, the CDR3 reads TGTGCCAGCAGTTTAATCTGGAGACAGGGGAATCTGAACGAGCAGTACTTC. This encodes CASSLIWRQGNLNEQYF.

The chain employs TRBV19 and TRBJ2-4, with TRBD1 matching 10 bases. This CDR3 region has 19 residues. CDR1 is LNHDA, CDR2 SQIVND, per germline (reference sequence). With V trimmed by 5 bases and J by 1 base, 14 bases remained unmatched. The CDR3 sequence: CASSAPRGTGVPAKNIQYF. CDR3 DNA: TGTGCCAGTAGTGCCCCAAGGGGGACAGGGGTTCCCGCCAAAAACATTCAGTACTTC. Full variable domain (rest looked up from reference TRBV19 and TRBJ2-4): DGGITQSPKYLFRKEGQNVTLSCEQNLNHDAMYWYRQDPGQGLRLIYYSQIVNDFQKGDIAEGYSVSREKKESFPLTVTSAQKNPTAFYLCASSAPRGTGVPAKNIQYFGAGTRLSVL.

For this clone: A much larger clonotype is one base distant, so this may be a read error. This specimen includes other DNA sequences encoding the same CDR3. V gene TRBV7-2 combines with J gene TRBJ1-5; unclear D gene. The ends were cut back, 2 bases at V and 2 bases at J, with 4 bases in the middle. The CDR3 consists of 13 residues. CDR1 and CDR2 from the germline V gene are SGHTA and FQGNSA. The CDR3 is CASSLQGNQPQHF. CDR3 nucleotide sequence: TGTGCCAGCAGCTTACAGGGCAATCAGCCCCAGCATTTT. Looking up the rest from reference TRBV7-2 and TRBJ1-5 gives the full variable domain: GAGVSQSPSNKVTEKGKDVELRCDPISGHTALYWYRQSLGQGLEFLIYFQGNSAPDKSGLPSDRFSAERTGGSVSTLTIQRTQQEDSAVYLCASSLQGNQPQHFGDGTRLSIL.

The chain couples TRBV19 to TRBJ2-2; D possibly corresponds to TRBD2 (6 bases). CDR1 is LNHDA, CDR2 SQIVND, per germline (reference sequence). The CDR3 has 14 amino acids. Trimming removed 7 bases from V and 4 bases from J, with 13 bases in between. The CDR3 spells CASNPRLGTGELFF. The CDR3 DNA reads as TGTGCCAGTAACCCTAGACTAGGCACCGGGGAGCTGTTTTTT.

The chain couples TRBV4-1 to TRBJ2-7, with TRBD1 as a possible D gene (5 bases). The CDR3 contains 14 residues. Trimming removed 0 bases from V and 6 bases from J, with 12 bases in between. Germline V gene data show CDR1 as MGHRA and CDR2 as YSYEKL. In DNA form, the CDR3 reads TGCGCCAGCAGCCAAGATGGGGCAGCTCGCGAGCAGTACTTC. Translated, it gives CASSQDGAAREQYF.

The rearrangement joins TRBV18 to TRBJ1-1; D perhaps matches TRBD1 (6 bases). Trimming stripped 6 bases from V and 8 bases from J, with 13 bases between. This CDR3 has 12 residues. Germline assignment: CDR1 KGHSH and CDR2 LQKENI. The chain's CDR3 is CASSMVGAEAFF. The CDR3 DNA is TGTGCCAGCTCGATGGTGGGGGCCGAAGCTTTCTTT.

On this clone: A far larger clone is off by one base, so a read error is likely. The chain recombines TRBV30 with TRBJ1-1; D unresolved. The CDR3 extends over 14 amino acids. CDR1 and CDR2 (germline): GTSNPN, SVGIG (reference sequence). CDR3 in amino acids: CARSVRGSITEAFF. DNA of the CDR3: TGTGCCCGGAGTGTACGCGGTTCGATAACTGAAGCTTTCTTT.

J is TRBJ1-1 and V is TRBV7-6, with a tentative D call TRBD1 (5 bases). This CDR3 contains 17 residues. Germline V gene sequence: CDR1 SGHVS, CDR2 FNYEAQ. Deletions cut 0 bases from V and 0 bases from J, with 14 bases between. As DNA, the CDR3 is TGTGCCAGCAGCTTAGCGCGGAGGGACTCGATGAACACTGAAGCTTTCTTT. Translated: CASSLARRDSMNTEAFF.